This TCR beta chain was sequenced during a study of blood T cell repertoires in COVID-19. Sequencing was performed with immunoSEQ multiplex PCR; in TCRdb, only in-frame clones are kept and a portion is missing. The table lists approximately 100,000 clones, roughly 83% of them singletons. The V end lost 6 bases, the J end lost 1 base, and 9 bases lay between the germline ends. CDR3 length equals 13 residues. The germline CDR1 and CDR2 sequences are MDHEN and SYDVKM. This rearrangement joins TRBV28 to TRBJ2-5; D possibly corresponds to TRBD1 (6 bases). Sequencing input: peripheral blood. The receptor's source is a woman aged 55-69 years with acute or convalescent COVID-19. CDR3 amino acids: CASRRTVQETQYF. The CDR3 DNA follows: TGTGCCAGCAGACGGACAGTCCAAGAGACCCAGTACTTC.